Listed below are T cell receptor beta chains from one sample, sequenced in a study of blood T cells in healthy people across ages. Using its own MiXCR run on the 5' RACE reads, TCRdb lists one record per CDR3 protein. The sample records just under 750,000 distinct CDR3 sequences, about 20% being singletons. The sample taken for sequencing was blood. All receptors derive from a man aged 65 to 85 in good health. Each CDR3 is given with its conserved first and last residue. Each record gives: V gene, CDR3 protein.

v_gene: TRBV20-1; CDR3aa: CSASESYEQYF
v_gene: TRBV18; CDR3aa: CASSRGIYGYTF
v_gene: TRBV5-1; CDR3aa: CASSFRTGGEANVLTF
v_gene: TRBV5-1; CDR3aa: CASSLGQTSAGNTIYF
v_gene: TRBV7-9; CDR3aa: CASGGLSTEAFF
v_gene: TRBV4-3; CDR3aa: CASSPNHRVAYGYTF
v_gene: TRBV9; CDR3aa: CASSVAGGGNSPLHF
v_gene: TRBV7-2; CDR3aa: CASSPHRDPPLHF
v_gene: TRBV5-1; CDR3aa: CASSPILGQYQETQYF
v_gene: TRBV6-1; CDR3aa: CASSDRDRGNEKLFF
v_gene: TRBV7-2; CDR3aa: CASSLRHRDRVKHTEAFF
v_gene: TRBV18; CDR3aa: CASSRGTGDEKLFF
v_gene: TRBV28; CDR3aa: CASMSYEQYF
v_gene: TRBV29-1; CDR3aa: CSVEWRTDTQYF
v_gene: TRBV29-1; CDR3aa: CSVGGGTSGYNEQFF
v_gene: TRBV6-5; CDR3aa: CASSPRRKNTEAFF
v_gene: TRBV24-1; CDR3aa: CATSDDRGPYGYTF
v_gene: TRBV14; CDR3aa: CASSQYRGRTEQYF
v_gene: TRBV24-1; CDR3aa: CATSEGGWQQGTQYF
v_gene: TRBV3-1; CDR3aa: CASSHTTGQSYNEQFF
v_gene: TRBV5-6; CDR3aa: CASSSSLNRATPGSYNSPLHF
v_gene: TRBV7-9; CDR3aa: CASSSREQNTGELFF